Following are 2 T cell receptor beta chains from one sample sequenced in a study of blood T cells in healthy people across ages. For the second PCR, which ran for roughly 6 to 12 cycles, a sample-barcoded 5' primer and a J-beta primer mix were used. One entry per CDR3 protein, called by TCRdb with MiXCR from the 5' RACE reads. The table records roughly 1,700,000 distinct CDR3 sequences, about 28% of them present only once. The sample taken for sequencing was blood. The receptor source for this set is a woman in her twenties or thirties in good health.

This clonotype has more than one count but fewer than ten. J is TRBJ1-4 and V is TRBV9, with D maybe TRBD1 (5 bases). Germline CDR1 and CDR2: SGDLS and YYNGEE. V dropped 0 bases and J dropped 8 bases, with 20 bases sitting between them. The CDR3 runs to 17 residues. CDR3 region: CASSVGHGGTKGEKLFF. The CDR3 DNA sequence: TGTGCCAGCAGCGTAGGTCATGGCGGCACCAAGGGGGAAAAACTGTTTTTT. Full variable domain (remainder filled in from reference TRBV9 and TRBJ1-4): DSGVTQTPKHLITATGQRVTLRCSPRSGDLSVYWYQQSLDQGLQFLIQYYNGEERAKGNILERFSAQQFPDLHSELNLSSLELGDSALYFCASSVGHGGTKGEKLFFGSGTQLSVL.

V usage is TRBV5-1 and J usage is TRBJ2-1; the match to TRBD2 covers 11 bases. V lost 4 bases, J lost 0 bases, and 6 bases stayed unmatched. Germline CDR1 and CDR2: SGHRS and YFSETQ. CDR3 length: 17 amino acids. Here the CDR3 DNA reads TGCGCCAGCAGCCCAGGGACTAGCGGATTCTCCTACAATGAGCAGTTCTTC. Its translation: CASSPGTSGFSYNEQFF.